This entry lists 17 T cell receptor beta chains sequenced from one sample in a study of shared clonotypes between healthy human individuals. TCRdb keeps only in-frame clones here, not all; method: immunoSEQ multiplex PCR. The table records about 2.1 million clones, roughly 95% of them present only once. CD8 cells classed as naive were CD45RO-negative and positively selected for CCR7, excluding terminally differentiated effector memory CD45RA+ cells. The sequenced material came from naive CD8+ T cells from PBMCs. These receptors came from a man younger than 30 in good health. Some clones in this sample may be carry-over from other donors' samples.

About this clone itself: Other DNA variants within this sample encode the same CDR3. The chain employs TRBV6-5 and TRBJ1-1, with D maybe TRBD1 (6 bases). Trimming took 0 bases from V and 4 from J, leaving 12 bases between them. Germline assignment: CDR1 MNHEY and CDR2 SVGAGI. The length of the CDR3 is 15 residues. The DNA for the CDR3 is TGTGCCAGCAGTTACTCATCGGGGGCGGGCACTGAAGCTTTCTTT. It yields the protein CASSYSSGAGTEAFF.

This clone was found a few times. The chain employs TRBV29-1 and TRBJ1-1, with a possible D match to TRBD1 (5 bases). Trimming took off 7 bases at V and 0 bases at J, with 15 bases between the two ends. CDR3 length: 14 residues. Germline CDR1 and CDR2: SQVTM and ANQGSEA. This chain's CDR3 is CSGHDRVMNTEAFF. The CDR3 DNA reads TGCAGCGGCCATGACAGAGTCATGAACACTGAAGCTTTCTTT. Full variable domain (rest looked up from reference TRBV29-1 and TRBJ1-1): SAVISQKPSRDICQRGTSLTIQCQVDSQVTMMFWYRQQPGQSLTLIATANQGSEATYESGFVIDKFPISRPNLTFSTLTVSNMSPEDSSIYLCSGHDRVMNTEAFFGQGTRLTVV.

This clone was recorded many times. The chain recombines TRBV13 with TRBJ2-7; no clear D. V was pared by 2 bases and J by 0 bases, with 5 bases between. Looked up from germline, CDR1 is PRHDT and CDR2 is FYEKMQ (reference sequence). The length of the CDR3 is 13 residues. CDR3 sequence: CASSLWDSYEQYF. Here the CDR3 DNA reads TGTGCCAGCAGCTTATGGGACTCCTACGAGCAGTACTTC.

A single count supports this clone. This chain connects TRBV27 to TRBJ2-2, with D possibly being TRBD2 (5 bases). This CDR3 has 13 amino acids. Looked up from germline, CDR1 is MNHEY and CDR2 is SMNVEV (reference sequence). V dropped 5 bases and J dropped 6 bases, with 10 bases sitting between them. The CDR3 DNA follows: TGTGCCAGCAGTCCGGGGTGGGCCGGGGAGCTGTTTTTT. It codes for CASSPGWAGELFF.

This CDR3 is CASSLSTGREQYF. Written as DNA, the CDR3 is TGTGCCAGCAGTTTATCGACGGGGCGGGAGCAGTACTTC. The chain has TRBV27 and TRBJ2-7; D possibly matches TRBD1 or TRBD2 (5 bases each). The CDR3 has 13 residues. Deletions cut 0 bases from V and 7 bases from J, with 10 bases between. Germline CDR1 is MNHEY and CDR2 is SMNVEV (reference sequence).

The chain links TRBV19 to TRBJ2-6, with D possibly matching TRBD1 (5 bases). V lost 9 bases to trimming and J lost 4 bases, with 16 bases between them. The CDR3 has 15 amino acids. The germline CDR1 and CDR2 sequences are LNHDA and SQIVND (reference sequence). The CDR3 sequence: CASSPRVDGANVLTF. DNA of the CDR3: TGTGCCAGCAGCCCCAGGGTCGACGGGGCCAACGTCCTGACTTTC.

The V call is TRBV27, the J call TRBJ1-4; D is undetermined. CDR1 MNHEY and CDR2 SMNVEV come from the germline V gene (reference sequence). This CDR3 has 15 amino acids. V dropped 8 bases and J dropped 8 bases, with 21 bases sitting between them. CDR3 region: CASSPLIEVWEKLFF. The CDR3 DNA reads TGTGCCAGCTCTCCGTTGATCGAGGTCTGGGAAAAACTGTTTTTT.

The chain is built from TRBV7-8 and TRBJ1-5; no reliable D call. Trimming removed 4 bases from V and 4 bases from J, with 11 bases in between. The CDR3 has 14 residues. The germline V gene has CDR1 SGHVS and CDR2 FQNEAQ. As DNA, the CDR3 is TGTGCCAGCAGCTACCGGGTAGGGAATCAGCCCCAGCATTTT. Its protein is CASSYRVGNQPQHF. The whole variable domain, remainder taken from reference TRBV7-8 and TRBJ1-5, is GAGVSQSPRYKVAKRGQDVALRCDPISGHVSLFWYQQALGQGPEFLTYFQNEAQLDKSGLPSDRFFAERPEGSVSTLKIQRTQQEDSAVYLCASSYRVGNQPQHFGDGTRLSIL.

The chain carries TRBV29-1 and TRBJ1-2; TRBD1 is a possible D gene (5 bases). CDR1 and CDR2 (germline): SQVTM, ANQGSEA. This CDR3 is built from 14 residues. Between the trimmed V and J ends, which lost 4 bases and 6 bases, there was a span of 18 bases. The CDR3 DNA is TGCAGCGTTGCAGGGATAATCTCGTCGGATGGCTACACCTTC. It translates to CSVAGIISSDGYTF.

The chain is built from TRBV9 and TRBJ2-7; possible D gene TRBD1, 6 bases. The length of the CDR3 is 15 residues. Trimming removed 2 bases from V and 4 bases from J, with 16 bases in between. The germline V gene encodes CDR1 SGDLS and CDR2 YYNGEE. The CDR3 reads CASSVQQGPGYEQYF. In nucleotides, the CDR3 is TGTGCCAGCAGCGTCCAACAGGGCCCCGGTTACGAGCAGTACTTC.

Worth noting for this clone: The identical CDR3 is also encoded by other nucleotide sequences in the sample. The chain carries TRBV29-1 and TRBJ1-1; 10 bases are a match to TRBD1. The trim removed 3 bases at V and 4 bases at J, leaving 11 bases unmatched. The CDR3 consists of 16 residues. The germline gives CDR1 SQVTM, CDR2 ANQGSEA. As DNA, the CDR3 is TGCAGCGTTGAGGGAGGGCGGACAGGGGGAATCACTGAAGCTTTCTTT. This codes for CSVEGGRTGGITEAFF.

The V gene is TRBV4-1, the J gene TRBJ2-1, with 7 positions matching TRBD1. Germline V gives CDR1 MGHRA, CDR2 YSYEKL. The CDR3 is 15 residues long. The V gene end was trimmed by 2 bases and the J gene end by 2 bases; junction bases not matched to a gene: 3. CDR3 residues: CASSQKGGPYNEQFF. In DNA, the CDR3 is TGCGCCAGCAGCCAAAAAGGGGGCCCCTACAATGAGCAGTTCTTC.

The chain couples TRBV29-1 to TRBJ2-1, with D possibly TRBD1 on 5 matching bases. Between the trimmed V and J ends, which lost 0 bases and 7 bases, there was a span of 16 bases. The CDR3 has 15 residues. Germline CDR1 reads SQVTM; CDR2 reads ANQGSEA. DNA of the CDR3: TGCAGCGTTGAAGATTATGGTGGAAAGGGGAATGAGCAGTTCTTC. It specifies CSVEDYGGKGNEQFF.

This clone was counted once. The chain couples TRBV7-8 to TRBJ2-3, with a possible D match to TRBD1 (6 bases). CDR1 SGHVS and CDR2 FQNEAQ come from the germline V gene. The CDR3 runs 16 residues. Trimming stripped 1 base from V and 6 bases from J, with 17 bases between. The CDR3 spells CASSLERGSSRDTQYF. In nucleotides, the CDR3 is TGTGCCAGCAGCTTAGAAAGGGGGTCTAGCCGGGATACGCAGTATTTT. The variable domain in full, completed from reference TRBV7-8 and TRBJ2-3, reads GAGVSQSPRYKVAKRGQDVALRCDPISGHVSLFWYQQALGQGPEFLTYFQNEAQLDKSGLPSDRFFAERPEGSVSTLKIQRTQQEDSAVYLCASSLERGSSRDTQYFGPGTRLTVL.

The rearrangement links TRBV9 to TRBJ1-1; D is unresolved. The V gene's germline CDR1 is SGDLS and CDR2 YYNGEE. V gave up 1 base and J gave up 1 base, with 14 bases separating them. The CDR3 spans 16 residues. Here the CDR3 reads CASSVFGRASNTEAFF. The CDR3 bases are TGTGCCAGCAGCGTATTTGGGAGGGCCTCGAACACTGAAGCTTTCTTT.

The chain carries TRBV13 and TRBJ2-3; D is uncertain. V shed 4 bases and J shed 0 bases, with 11 bases lying between them. Germline V gene data show CDR1 as PRHDT and CDR2 as FYEKMQ (reference sequence). The CDR3 totals 15 residues. The CDR3 coding sequence is TGTGCCAGCAGCTCACGTCCGGAAAGCACAGATACGCAGTATTTT. This encodes CASSSRPESTDTQYF.

This clone has only a few counts. This chain uses TRBV18 with TRBJ1-1; a weak D match, TRBD1 (6 bases). Trimming removed 5 bases at V and 4 bases at J, with 17 bases between. The CDR3 is made up of 15 amino acids. Germline CDR1 and CDR2: KGHSH and LQKENI. This CDR3 reads CASSSEGIRGTEAFF. In nucleotides, the CDR3 is TGTGCCAGCTCATCCGAGGGCATCAGGGGCACTGAAGCTTTCTTT.